This T cell receptor beta chain was captured by sequencing in a study of shared clonotypes between healthy human individuals. Study-level background: Researchers drew samples from a couple of women and three men aged 18 to 49.

Trimming left V 3 bases short and J 3 bases short, with 12 bases between. The CDR3 length is 15 residues. Germline CDR1 MNHEY, CDR2 SMNVEV (reference sequence). Produced via immunoSEQ multiplex PCR; TCRdb's table is partial and in-frame only. The repertoire has roughly 2,000,000 clones, approximately 92% of them found once; the top ten carry around 1.8%. Study results and limitations: Only blood was sampled, and tissue TCR repertoires likely differ from blood ones. Among donors, clonotype sharing was expected to be affected by sequencing depth. The study found lower generation probabilities in non-shared clonotypes than in those shared by all four donors.

As to this clone: Its antigen is undetermined.

Terminally differentiated effector memory CD45RA+ cells were left out of the naive CD8 fraction, which was CD45RO-negative and positively selected for CCR7. This clonotype originated in a man between 18 and 35 years old in good health. Some clones in this sample may be carry-over from other donors' samples. The sequenced material came from naive CD8+ T cells from PBMCs. The chain joins TRBV27 to TRBJ2-1, with D possibly being TRBD1 (5 bases). The CDR3: CASSLGQANYNEQFF. CDR3 bases: TGTGCCAGCAGTTTGGGGCAGGCGAACTACAATGAGCAGTTCTTC.